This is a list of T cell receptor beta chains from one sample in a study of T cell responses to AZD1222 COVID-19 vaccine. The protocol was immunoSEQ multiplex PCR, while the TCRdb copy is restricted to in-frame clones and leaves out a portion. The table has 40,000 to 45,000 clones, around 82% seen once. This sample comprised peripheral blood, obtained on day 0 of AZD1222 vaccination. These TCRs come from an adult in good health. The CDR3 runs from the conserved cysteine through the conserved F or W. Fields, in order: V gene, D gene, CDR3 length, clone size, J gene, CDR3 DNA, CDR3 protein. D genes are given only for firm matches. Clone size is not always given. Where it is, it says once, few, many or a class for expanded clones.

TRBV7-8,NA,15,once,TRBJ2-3,TGTGCCAGCAGCTTTTTATCCGGGAGCACAGATACGCAGTATTTT,CASSFLSGSTDTQYF
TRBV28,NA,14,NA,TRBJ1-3,TGTGCCAGCATTCAAGACCTCTCTGGAAACACCATATATTTT,CASIQDLSGNTIYF
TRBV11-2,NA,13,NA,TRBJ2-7,TGTGCCAGCAGCTTAGCACAGGGCTACGAGCAGTACTTC,CASSLAQGYEQYF
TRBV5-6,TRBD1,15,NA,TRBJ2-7,TGTGCCAGCAGCTTGGGTCAGGGGGCTTACTACGAGCAGTACTTC,CASSLGQGAYYEQYF
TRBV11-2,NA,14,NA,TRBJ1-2,TGTGCCAGCAGCAGTGTTGGGGGTCTCTATGGCTACACCTTC,CASSSVGGLYGYTF
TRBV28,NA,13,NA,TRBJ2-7,TGTGCCAGCAGACCCTCCGCCACATACGAGCAGTACTTC,CASRPSATYEQYF
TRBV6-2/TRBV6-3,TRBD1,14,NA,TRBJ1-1,TGTGCCAGCAGTTTCAGGACAGGGAGGACTGAAGCTTTCTTT,CASSFRTGRTEAFF
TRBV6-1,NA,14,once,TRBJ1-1,TGTGCCAGCAGTGAAGCGGCCCTGAGGGCTGAAGCTTTCTTT,CASSEAALRAEAFF
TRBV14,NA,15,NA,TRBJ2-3,TGTGCCAGCAGCCATAAGGGACTTAGCACAGATACGCAGTATTTT,CASSHKGLSTDTQYF
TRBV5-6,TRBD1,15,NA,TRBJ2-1,TGTGCCAGCAGCTTGGGGGACAGGGCCTACAATGAGCAGTTCTTC,CASSLGDRAYNEQFF
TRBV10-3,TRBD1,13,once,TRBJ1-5,TGTGCCATCAGCAGGGACAGGGGACAGCCCCAGCATTTT,CAISRDRGQPQHF
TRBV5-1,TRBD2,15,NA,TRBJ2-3,TGCGCCAGCAGTCCCGGACTAGTTCGCCCAGATACGCAGTATTTT,CASSPGLVRPDTQYF
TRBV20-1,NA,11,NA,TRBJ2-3,TGCAGTGCCACGCGGGGGCCCACGCAGTATTTT,CSATRGPTQYF
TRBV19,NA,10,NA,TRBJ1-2,TGTGCCAGTATATTCCACCCCCTCTCCTTC,CASIFHPLSF
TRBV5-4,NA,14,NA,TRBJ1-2,TGTGCCAGCAGCTCGGGGGCAGAGCGCTATGGCTACACCTTC,CASSSGAERYGYTF
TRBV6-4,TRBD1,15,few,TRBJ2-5,TGTGCCAGCAGTGTGAGCCAAGGGGGCGACGAGACCCAGTACTTC,CASSVSQGGDETQYF
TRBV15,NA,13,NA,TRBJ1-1,TGTGCCACCAGCAGAGATAGTAAGCGTGAAGCTTTCTTT,CATSRDSKREAFF
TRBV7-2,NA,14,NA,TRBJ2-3,TGTGCCAGCAGCCCTGACTATAGTGAGGGTACGCAGTATTTT,CASSPDYSEGTQYF